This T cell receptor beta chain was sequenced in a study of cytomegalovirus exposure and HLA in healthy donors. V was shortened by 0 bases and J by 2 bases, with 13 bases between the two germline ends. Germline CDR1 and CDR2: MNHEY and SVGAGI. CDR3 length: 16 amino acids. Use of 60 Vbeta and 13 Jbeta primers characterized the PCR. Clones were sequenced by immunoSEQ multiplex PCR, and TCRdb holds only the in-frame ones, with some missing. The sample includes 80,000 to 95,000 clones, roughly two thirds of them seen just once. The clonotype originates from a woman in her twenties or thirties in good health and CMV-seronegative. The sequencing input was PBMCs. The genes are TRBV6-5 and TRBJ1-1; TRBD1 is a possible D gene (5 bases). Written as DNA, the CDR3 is TGTGCCAGCAGTTACTCTCTCGGCAGGGCTAACACTGAAGCTTTCTTT. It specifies CASSYSLGRANTEAFF.